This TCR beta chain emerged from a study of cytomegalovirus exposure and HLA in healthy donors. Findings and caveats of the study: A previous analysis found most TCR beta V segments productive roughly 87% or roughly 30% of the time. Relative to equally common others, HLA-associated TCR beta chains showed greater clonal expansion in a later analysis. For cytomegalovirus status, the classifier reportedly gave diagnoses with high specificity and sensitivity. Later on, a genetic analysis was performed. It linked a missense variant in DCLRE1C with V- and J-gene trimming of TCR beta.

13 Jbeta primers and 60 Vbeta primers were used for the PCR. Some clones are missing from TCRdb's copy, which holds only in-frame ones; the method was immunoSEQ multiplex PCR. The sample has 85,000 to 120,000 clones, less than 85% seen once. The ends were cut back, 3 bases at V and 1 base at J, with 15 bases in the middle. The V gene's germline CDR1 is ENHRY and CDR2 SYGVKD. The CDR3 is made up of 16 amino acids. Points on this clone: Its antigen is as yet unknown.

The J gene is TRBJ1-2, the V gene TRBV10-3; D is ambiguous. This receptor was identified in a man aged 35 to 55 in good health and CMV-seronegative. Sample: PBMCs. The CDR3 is CAISDSDRGLNYGYTF. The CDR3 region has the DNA TGTGCCATCAGTGACTCAGACCGAGGCCTTAACTATGGCTACACCTTC.